This TCR beta chain was recorded in a study of T cell clonality in common variable immunodeficiency. Study outcomes and limitations: Reportedly, TCR beta sequences from common variable immunodeficiency showed fewer deletions and N-nucleotide insertions.

Sequenced by immunoSEQ multiplex PCR; TCRdb stores in-frame clones only, minus some. Listed here are tens of thousands of clones without any singletons, the top ten holding around 5%. At least ten counts were recorded for this clone. Its antigen remains unknown. The read falls 3 residues short of the CDR3 end, and the missing part is taken from the germline J gene. V gave up 1 base and J gave up 6 bases; unmatched junction bases: 6. The CDR3 covers 15 residues. Germline lookup yields CDR1 SGHTA and CDR2 FQGNSA. The TCR sequence derives from a human donor with common variable immunodeficiency. The sequencing input was peripheral blood mononuclear cells. The V gene is TRBV7-2, the J gene TRBJ2-5, with 9 bases that match TRBD1. The CDR3 protein is CASSLGGQGIKTQYF. The part of the CDR3 DNA that was read is TGTGCCAGCAGCTTAGGTGGACAGGGGATAAAGACC.